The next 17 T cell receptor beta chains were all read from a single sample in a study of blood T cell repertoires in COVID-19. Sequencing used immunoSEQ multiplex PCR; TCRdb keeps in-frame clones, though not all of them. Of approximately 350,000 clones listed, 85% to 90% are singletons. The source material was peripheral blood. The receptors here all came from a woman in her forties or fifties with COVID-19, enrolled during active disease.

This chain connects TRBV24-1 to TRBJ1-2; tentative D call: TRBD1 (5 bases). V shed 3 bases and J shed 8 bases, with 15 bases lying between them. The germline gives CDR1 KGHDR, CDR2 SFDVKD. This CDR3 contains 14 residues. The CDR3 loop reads CATSDSRVDRGYTF. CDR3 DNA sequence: TGTGCCACCAGTGATAGCAGGGTGGATAGAGGCTACACCTTC.

CDR3 protein: CASSSESNSPLHF. The CDR3 nucleotides are TGTGCCAGCAGCTCCGAGAGTAATTCACCCCTCCACTTT. The chain couples TRBV7-2 to TRBJ1-6; D is undetermined. The V end lost 4 bases, the J end lost 6 bases, and 7 bases lay between the germline ends. Germline V gene data show CDR1 as SGHTA and CDR2 as FQGNSA. The CDR3 contains 13 residues. Full variable domain (rest looked up from reference TRBV7-2 and TRBJ1-6): GAGVSQSPSNKVTEKGKDVELRCDPISGHTALYWYRQSLGQGLEFLIYFQGNSAPDKSGLPSDRFSAERTGGSVSTLTIQRTQQEDSAVYLCASSSESNSPLHFGNGTRLTVT.

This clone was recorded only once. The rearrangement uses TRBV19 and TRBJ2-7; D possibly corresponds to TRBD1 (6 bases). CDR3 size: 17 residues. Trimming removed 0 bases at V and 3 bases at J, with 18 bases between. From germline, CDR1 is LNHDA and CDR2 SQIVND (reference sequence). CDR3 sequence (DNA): TGTGCCAGTAGTATAGAGGGGGCAGGGACAAGAAACTACGAGCAGTACTTC. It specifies CASSIEGAGTRNYEQYF.

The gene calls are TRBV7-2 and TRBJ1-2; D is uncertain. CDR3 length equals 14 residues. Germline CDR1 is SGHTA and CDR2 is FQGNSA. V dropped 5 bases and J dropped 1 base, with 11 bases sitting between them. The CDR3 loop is CASSRGVDNYGYTF. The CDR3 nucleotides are TGTGCCAGCAGCCGTGGAGTGGATAACTATGGCTACACCTTC.

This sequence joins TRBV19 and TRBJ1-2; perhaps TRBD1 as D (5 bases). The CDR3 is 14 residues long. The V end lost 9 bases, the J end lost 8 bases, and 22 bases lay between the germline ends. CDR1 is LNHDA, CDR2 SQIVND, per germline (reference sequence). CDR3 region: CASSRDWPVKGYTF. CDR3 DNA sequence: TGTGCCAGCAGCCGGGACTGGCCGGTAAAGGGCTACACCTTC. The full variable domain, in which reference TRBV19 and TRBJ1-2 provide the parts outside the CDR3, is DGGITQSPKYLFRKEGQNVTLSCEQNLNHDAMYWYRQDPGQGLRLIYYSQIVNDFQKGDIAEGYSVSREKKESFPLTVTSAQKNPTAFYLCASSRDWPVKGYTFGSGTRLTVV.

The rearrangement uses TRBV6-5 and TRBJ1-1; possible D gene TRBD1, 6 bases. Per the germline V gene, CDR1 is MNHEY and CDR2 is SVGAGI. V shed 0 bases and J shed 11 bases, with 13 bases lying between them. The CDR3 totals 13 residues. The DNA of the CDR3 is TGTGCCAGCAGTTACTCGAACAGGGAAGTGGCTTTCTTT. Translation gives CASSYSNREVAFF.

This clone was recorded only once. The CDR3 region has the DNA TGCGCCAGCAGCTTGCGGGGGGCTGGGGAGCTGTTTTTT. Protein sequence: CASSLRGAGELFF. The J gene is TRBJ2-2, the V gene TRBV5-1, with D possibly TRBD2 on 7 matching bases. The CDR3 has 13 amino acids. CDR1 and CDR2 (germline): SGHRS, YFSETQ. Trimming removed 1 base at V and 8 bases at J, with 9 bases between.

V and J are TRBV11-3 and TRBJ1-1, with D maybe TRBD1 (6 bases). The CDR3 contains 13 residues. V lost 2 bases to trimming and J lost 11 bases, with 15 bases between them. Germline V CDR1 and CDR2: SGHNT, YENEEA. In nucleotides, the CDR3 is TGTGCCAGCAGCTTATCGTCAGGGGTGGTGGCTTTCTTT. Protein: CASSLSSGVVAFF.

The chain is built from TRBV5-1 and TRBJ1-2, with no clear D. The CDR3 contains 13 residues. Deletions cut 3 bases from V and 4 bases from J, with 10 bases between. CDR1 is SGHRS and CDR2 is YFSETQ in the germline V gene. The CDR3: CASSSADPYGYTF. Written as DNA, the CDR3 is TGCGCCAGCAGCTCAGCGGATCCCTATGGCTACACCTTC. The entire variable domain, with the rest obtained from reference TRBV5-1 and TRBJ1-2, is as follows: KAGVTQTPRYLIKTRGQQVTLSCSPISGHRSVSWYQQTPGQGLQFLFEYFSETQRNKGNFPGRFSGRQFSNSRSEMNVSTLELGDSALYLCASSSADPYGYTFGSGTRLTVV.

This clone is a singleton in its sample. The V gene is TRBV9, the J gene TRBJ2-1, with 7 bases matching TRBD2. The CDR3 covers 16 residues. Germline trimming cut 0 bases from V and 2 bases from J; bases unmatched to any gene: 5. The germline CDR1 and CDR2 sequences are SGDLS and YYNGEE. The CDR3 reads CASSVDLADAYNEQFF. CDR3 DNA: TGTGCCAGCAGCGTAGATCTAGCGGACGCCTACAATGAGCAGTTCTTC.

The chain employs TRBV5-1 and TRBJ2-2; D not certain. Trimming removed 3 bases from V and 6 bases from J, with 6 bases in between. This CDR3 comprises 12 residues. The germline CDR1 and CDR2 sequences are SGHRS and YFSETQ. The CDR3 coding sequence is TGCGCCAGCAGCTCCAGTTCCGGGGAGCTGTTTTTT. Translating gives CASSSSSGELFF.

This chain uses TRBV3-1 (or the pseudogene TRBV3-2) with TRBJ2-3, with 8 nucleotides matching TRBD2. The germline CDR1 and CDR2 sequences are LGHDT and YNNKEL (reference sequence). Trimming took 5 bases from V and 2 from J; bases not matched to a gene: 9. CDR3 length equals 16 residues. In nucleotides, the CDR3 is TGTGCCAGCAGCAAAAACTTAGCGGGAAACACAGATACGCAGTATTTT. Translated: CASSKNLAGNTDTQYF.

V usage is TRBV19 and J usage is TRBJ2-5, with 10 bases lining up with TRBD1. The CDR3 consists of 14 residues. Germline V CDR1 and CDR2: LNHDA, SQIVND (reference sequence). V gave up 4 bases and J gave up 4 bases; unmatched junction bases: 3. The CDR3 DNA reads TGTGCCAGTAGTACGACAGGGGGCATAGAGACCCAGTACTTC. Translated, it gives CASSTTGGIETQYF.

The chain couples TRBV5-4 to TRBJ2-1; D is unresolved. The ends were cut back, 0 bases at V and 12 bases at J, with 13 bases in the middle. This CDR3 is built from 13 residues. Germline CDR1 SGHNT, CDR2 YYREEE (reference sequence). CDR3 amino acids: CASSLDRVTAQFF. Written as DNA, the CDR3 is TGTGCCAGCAGCTTGGATCGGGTTACGGCGCAGTTCTTC. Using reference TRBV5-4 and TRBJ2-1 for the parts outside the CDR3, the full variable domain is ETGVTQSPTHLIKTRGQQVTLRCSSQSGHNTVSWYQQALGQGPQFIFQYYREEENGRGNFPPRFSGLQFPNYSSELNVNALELDDSALYLCASSLDRVTAQFFGPGTRLTVL.

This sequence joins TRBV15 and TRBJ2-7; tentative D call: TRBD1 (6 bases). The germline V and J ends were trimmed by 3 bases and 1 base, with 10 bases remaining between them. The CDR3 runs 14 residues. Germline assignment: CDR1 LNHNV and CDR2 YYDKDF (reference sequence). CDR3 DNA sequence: TGTGCCACCAGCAGCACCAGGGGTTCCTACGAGCAGTACTTC. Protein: CATSSTRGSYEQYF.

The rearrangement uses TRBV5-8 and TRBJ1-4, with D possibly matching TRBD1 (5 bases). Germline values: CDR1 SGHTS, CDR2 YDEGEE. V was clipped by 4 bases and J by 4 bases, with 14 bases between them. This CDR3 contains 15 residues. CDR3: CASSPIGAINEKLFF. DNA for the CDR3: TGTGCCAGCAGCCCAATAGGGGCTATTAATGAAAAACTGTTTTTT. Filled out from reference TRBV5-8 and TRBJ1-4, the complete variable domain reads EAGVTQSPTHLIKTRGQQATLRCSPISGHTSVYWYQQALGLGLQFLLWYDEGEERNRGNFPPRFSGRQFPNYSSELNVNALELEDSALYLCASSPIGAINEKLFFGSGTQLSVL.

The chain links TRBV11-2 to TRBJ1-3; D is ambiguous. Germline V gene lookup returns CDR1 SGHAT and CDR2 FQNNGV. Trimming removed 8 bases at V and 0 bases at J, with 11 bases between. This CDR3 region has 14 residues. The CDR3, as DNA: TGTGCCAGCGTACTCGGGGACTCTGGAAACACCATATATTTT. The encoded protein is CASVLGDSGNTIYF. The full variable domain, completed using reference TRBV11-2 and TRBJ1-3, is EAGVAQSPRYKIIEKRQSVAFWCNPISGHATLYWYQQILGQGPKLLIQFQNNGVVDDSQLPKDRFSAERLKGVDSTLKIQPAKLEDSAVYLCASVLGDSGNTIYFGEGSWLTVV.